The sequence of this TCR beta chain was determined in a study of blood T cells in healthy people across ages. For the second PCR, which ran for roughly 6 to 12 cycles, a sample-barcoded 5' primer and a J-beta primer mix were used. TCRdb re-called the 5' RACE reads through MiXCR, storing one row per CDR3 protein. The table records just under 550,000 distinct CDR3 sequences, around 24% of them present only once. V lost 3 bases and J 1 base, leaving 10 bases between the germline ends. CDR1 GTSNPN and CDR2 SVGIG come from the germline V gene (reference sequence). This CDR3 is built from 14 residues. The sample also formed part of further work on T cells of mothers and their children.

This TCR was sampled from a boy between 10 and 17 years old in good health. The J gene is TRBJ2-4, the V gene TRBV30; possibly TRBD1 for D (5 bases). Source material: blood. CDR3 amino acids: CAWRMAGAKNIQYF. The CDR3 DNA reads as TGTGCCTGGAGAATGGCAGGGGCCAAAAACATTCAGTACTTC.